The text below deals with one TCR beta chain. Its antigen has not been determined. Base qualities are missing; no much larger clone stands one base away. Participants in the prospective study were aged roughly 18 to 89 years, lived in 20 to 25 United States geographic areas, and enrolled through a virtual design. Cohort assignment in the prospective study relied on participant-reported clinical history from a screening survey and a study questionnaire. Mobile phlebotomists in the prospective study collected whole blood, serum and a nasopharyngeal or oropharyngeal swab from every participant. Prospective study participants could optionally give additional blood draws and questionnaires over a roughly two-month period. Before DNA extraction, blood samples from the prospective study were shipped at room temperature or frozen. This sample is drawn from a study of blood T cell repertoires in COVID-19 (TCRdb year 2020). Some background on the complete study: Collaborator samples came from the United States, Italy and Spain and covered acute and convalescent phases of COVID-19. The prospective study material was composed of cDNA or gDNA derived from T cells, B-cell-depleted T cells, or PBMCs. The dataset comprised deeply sampled blood TCRbeta repertoires from subjects exposed to, actively infected with, or recovered from COVID-19. The repertoires were released in a freely available public database intended as a resource for research on the immune response to SARS-CoV-2. The samples were drawn from two sources: the first 160 participants of the ongoing ImmuneRACE study, and about 1,300 subjects contributed by 6 global collaborators. A de-identified subject ID, COVID-19 status, age in years and sex were almost always included in the sample metadata. Where available, HLA class I and class II types were obtained from metadata supplied by the sample provider rather than from assay-based typing.

The immunoSEQ Assay, a bias-controlled multiplex PCR, was used to amplify TCRbeta CDR3 regions from genomic DNA. The original methods were these. Nucleated cell counts per sample were estimated from amplification of reference gene primers within the assay. To quantify the absolute abundance of each unique TCRbeta CDR3 rearrangement, sequence reads were collapsed and filtered. For each sample, productive Simpson clonality was calculated by taking the square root of Simpson's diversity index across productive rearrangements. Not all clones reach the TCRdb copy of this immuneACCESS table, which keeps in-frame sequences only. Checked studies attribute under half of the gap to unresolved V genes and leave the rest unexplained. The V and J calls and clone size are taken from that table; D and trimming were inferred from the DNA. This sample gives 300,000 to 400,000 clones in total; 70% to 90% of them show up just once. The ten largest account for 0.9% to 1% of the sample.

On the study overall, not on this receptor specifically: The quantity of clinical and demographic metadata differed by source and by participant and was supplied without curation.

Trimming at the junction amounts to 2 bases on V and 7 bases on J, and the germline ends lie 15 bases apart. From the germline V gene (reference sequence), CDR1 is GTSNPN and CDR2 is SVGIG. The CDR3 runs 14 residues from the cysteine to the phenylalanine. Kept here is only the CDR3 DNA, which spans 42 bases and is read in frame from base 1. Sequencing was done on a sample of PBMCs or T cells enriched from blood (not recorded which). Recombination linked TRBV30 to TRBJ2-1; TRBD2 is a possible D gene, resting on 6 matching bases. The receptor comes from a woman in her 30s with acute COVID-19. The bases are TGTGCCTGGAGTTCGCCGGCGGGGAGGAATGAGCAGTTCTTC. Its protein reads: CAWSSPAGRNEQFF.